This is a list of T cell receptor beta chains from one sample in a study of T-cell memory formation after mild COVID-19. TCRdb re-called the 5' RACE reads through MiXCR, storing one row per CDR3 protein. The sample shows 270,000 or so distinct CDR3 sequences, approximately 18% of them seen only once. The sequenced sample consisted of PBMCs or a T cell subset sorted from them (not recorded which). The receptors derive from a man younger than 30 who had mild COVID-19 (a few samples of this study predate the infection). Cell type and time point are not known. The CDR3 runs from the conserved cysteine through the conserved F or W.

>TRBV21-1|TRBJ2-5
CASSKEGSGEETQYF
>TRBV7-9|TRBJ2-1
CASSISGGAYNEQFF
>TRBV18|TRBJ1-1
CASSPIRVKNTEAFF
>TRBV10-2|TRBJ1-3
CASSVGWMNSGNTIYF
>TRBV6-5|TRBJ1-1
CASRAAGGTTEAFF
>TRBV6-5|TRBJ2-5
CASSKGTVGGETQYF
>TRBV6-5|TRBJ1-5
CASRPDSGNQPQHF
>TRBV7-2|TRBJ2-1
CASSENRGGLGDNEQFF
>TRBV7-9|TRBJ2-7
CARSLGQYYEQYF
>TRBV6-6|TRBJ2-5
CATGVTGGAEETQYF
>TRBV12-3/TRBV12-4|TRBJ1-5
CASSLGVFQHF
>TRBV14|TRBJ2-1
CASSRGTSGPNEQFF
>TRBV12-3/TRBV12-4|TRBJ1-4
CASSVRGTNEKLFF
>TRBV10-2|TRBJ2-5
CASGKRAVETQYF
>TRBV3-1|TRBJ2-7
CASSLDSGAEQYF
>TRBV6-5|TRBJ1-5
CASSFTSSGAQHF
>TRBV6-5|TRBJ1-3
CASKDGGSGNTIYF
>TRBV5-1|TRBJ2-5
CASTSGAGAETQYF
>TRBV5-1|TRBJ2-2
CASTPPPYTLPGELFF
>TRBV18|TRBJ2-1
CASSPIPAGNEQFF
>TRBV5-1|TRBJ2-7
CASRWGFGGEQYF
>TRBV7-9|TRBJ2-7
CASSTGQDEQYF
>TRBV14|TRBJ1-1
CASSQTTGVTEAFF
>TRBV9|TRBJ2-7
CASSVAARGYEQYF
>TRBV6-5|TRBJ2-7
CASSSTPSTGRSEQYF
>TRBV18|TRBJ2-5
CASSPPRQGGPQETQYF
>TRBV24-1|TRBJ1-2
CATSDPGPVYGYTF
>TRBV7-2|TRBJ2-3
CASSLDMVGGTDTQYF
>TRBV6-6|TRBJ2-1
CASSYSGLAGVYNEQFF